This entry lists 22 T cell receptor beta chains sequenced from one sample in a study of blood T cell repertoires in COVID-19. Measured with immunoSEQ multiplex PCR; TCRdb has only the in-frame clones, and not every one. The sample carries about 480,000 clones, around nine tenths recorded once. What was sequenced was peripheral blood. The receptors derive from a woman in her 30s with acute or convalescent COVID-19.

J is TRBJ1-4 and V is TRBV7-9, with 7 bases that match TRBD1. Germline V CDR1 and CDR2: SEHNR, FQNEAQ (reference sequence). There are 16 residues in the CDR3. The V gene end was trimmed by 4 bases and the J gene end by 7 bases; junction bases not matched to a gene: 12. CDR3 residues: CASSSGDRVLSEKLFF. CDR3 DNA: TGTGCCAGCAGCTCCGGAGACAGGGTGTTGAGTGAAAAACTGTTTTTT. The variable domain in full, with the rest retrieved from reference TRBV7-9 and TRBJ1-4, is DTGVSQNPRHKITKRGQNVTFRCDPISEHNRLYWYRQTLGQGPEFLTYFQNEAQLEKSRLLSDRFSAERPKGSFSTLEIQRTEQGDSAMYLCASSSGDRVLSEKLFFGSGTQLSVL.

The chain links TRBV24-1 to TRBJ1-2; 8 bases map to TRBD1. The CDR3 length is 16 residues. The V and J ends lost 1 base and 8 bases, in that order; junction bases with no gene match: 11. The germline V gene encodes CDR1 KGHDR and CDR2 SFDVKD. The CDR3 spells CATSDLQDRGGRGYTF. The CDR3 nucleotides read TGTGCCACCAGTGATTTACAAGACAGGGGAGGACGGGGCTACACCTTC.

This chain joins TRBV30 and TRBJ2-3; D is undetermined. V lost 2 bases and J 0 bases, leaving 15 bases between the germline ends. Germline V gene lookup returns CDR1 GTSNPN and CDR2 SVGIG (reference sequence). The CDR3 loop spans 16 amino acids. CDR3 DNA: TGTGCCTGGAGTAACCCTAGGCCCTCTAGCACAGATACGCAGTATTTT. It is translated as CAWSNPRPSSTDTQYF.

This rearrangement joins TRBV5-1 to TRBJ2-2; weak D call: TRBD2 (7 bases). Trimming took off 1 base at V and 6 bases at J, with 10 bases between the two ends. The CDR3 runs 14 residues. Germline lookup yields CDR1 SGHRS and CDR2 YFSETQ. In DNA, the CDR3 is TGCGCCAGCAGCTTGCGGGGGGCGGCCGGGGAGCTGTTTTTT. Its protein is CASSLRGAAGELFF. Variable domain in full (rest from reference TRBV5-1 and TRBJ2-2): KAGVTQTPRYLIKTRGQQVTLSCSPISGHRSVSWYQQTPGQGLQFLFEYFSETQRNKGNFPGRFSGRQFSNSRSEMNVSTLELGDSALYLCASSLRGAAGELFFGEGSRLTVL.

J is TRBJ2-5 and V is TRBV10-3; a weak D match, TRBD2 (7 bases). There are 14 residues in the CDR3. Germline V gene data show CDR1 as ENHRY and CDR2 as SYGVKD. The ends were cut back, 4 bases at V and 5 bases at J, with 14 bases in the middle. The CDR3 is CAISVVGGPETQYF. As DNA, the CDR3 is TGTGCCATCAGTGTGGTGGGGGGGCCTGAGACCCAGTACTTC.

V is TRBV10-1 and J is TRBJ1-3, with D possibly TRBD1 on 5 matching bases. The CDR3 runs to 15 residues. V lost 0 bases to trimming and J lost 4 bases, with 10 bases between them. Germline V gives CDR1 WNHNN, CDR2 SYGVQD (reference sequence). The CDR3 coding sequence is TGCGCCAGCAGTGAGTCTCACAGGCCGGGAAACACCATATATTTT. Its protein is CASSESHRPGNTIYF.

The V and J genes are TRBV5-1 and TRBJ2-5, with D perhaps matching TRBD2 (7 bases). The CDR3 loop spans 15 amino acids. The germline gives CDR1 SGHRS, CDR2 YFSETQ. Trimming removed 0 bases at V and 6 bases at J, with 15 bases between. CDR3 sequence: CASSLEAGAKQTQYF. The CDR3 bases are TGCGCCAGCAGCTTGGAGGCGGGGGCTAAACAGACCCAGTACTTC.

The rearrangement links TRBV3-1 (or the pseudogene TRBV3-2) to TRBJ1-5, with TRBD1 matching 8 bases. This CDR3 contains 18 residues. Germline loops: CDR1 LGHDT, CDR2 YNNKEL (reference sequence). V lost 8 bases and J lost 0; bases outside the gene matches: 15. The CDR3 bases are TGTGCCAGCCAAAACCAGGGACAGGTCCCTTATAGCAATCAGCCCCAGCATTTT. It codes for CASQNQGQVPYSNQPQHF.

This chain joins TRBV30 and TRBJ1-1; possible D gene TRBD1, 5 bases. Germline values: CDR1 GTSNPN, CDR2 SVGIG (reference sequence). The CDR3 totals 15 residues. V shed 4 bases and J shed 0 bases, with 15 bases lying between them. CDR3 DNA sequence: TGTGCCTGGACAGGGTTTCGTATATTGAACACTGAAGCTTTCTTT. This sequence encodes CAWTGFRILNTEAFF.

V gene TRBV12-3 or TRBV12-4 combines with J gene TRBJ2-7; D unresolved. CDR3 length: 13 amino acids. Trimming removed 5 bases from V and 2 bases from J, with 10 bases in between. The CDR3 DNA reads as TGTGCCAGCAGTGTGAGGAGTCCCTACGAGCAGTACTTC. Protein sequence: CASSVRSPYEQYF.

The rearrangement links TRBV5-6 to TRBJ1-2; 7 bases are a match to TRBD1. This CDR3 is 16 amino acids long. V gave up 4 bases and J gave up 4 bases; unmatched junction bases: 13. Germline CDR1 reads SGHDT; CDR2 reads YYEEEE. The CDR3 sequence is CASSAGEDRVIYGYTF. CDR3 DNA sequence: TGTGCCAGCAGCGCGGGCGAAGACAGGGTTATCTATGGCTACACCTTC.

This chain joins TRBV7-3 and TRBJ2-5, with D unclear. Germline CDR1 is SGHTA and CDR2 is FQGTGA. V was trimmed by 5 bases and J by 5 bases, leaving 15 bases between them. The CDR3 runs 14 residues. The chain's CDR3 is CASSPTGLRETQYF. CDR3 sequence (DNA): TGTGCCAGCAGCCCTACTGGGCTAAGGGAGACCCAGTACTTC.

This clone was counted a single time. The chain uses TRBV4-1 and TRBJ2-7; perhaps TRBD1 as D (6 bases). V gave up 1 base and J gave up 2 bases, with 12 bases separating them. CDR3 length: 15 residues. Per germline, CDR1 MGHRA and CDR2 YSYEKL. The CDR3 loop reads CASSQGPGDTYEQYF. In DNA, the CDR3 is TGCGCCAGCAGCCAAGGTCCAGGGGACACCTACGAGCAGTACTTC.

J is TRBJ2-1 and V is TRBV7-9, with 10 bases identical to TRBD2. V dropped 5 bases and J dropped 12; count of bases not matched to a gene: 1. Germline V lookup: CDR1 SEHNR, CDR2 FQNEAQ (reference sequence). The CDR3 has 11 residues. CDR3 in amino acids: CASSASGGQFF. The DNA for the CDR3 is TGTGCCAGCAGCGCTAGCGGGGGGCAGTTCTTC.

This rearrangement joins TRBV1 to TRBJ2-1; the table's D gene call, TRBD2, was not cross checked with the DNA. TRBV1 is an annotated pseudogene. This CDR3 region has 19 residues. The CDR3 protein is CTSSLGLAGGRPLYNEQFF. For the CDR3, the DNA is TGCACCAGCAGCCTGGGACTAGCGGGGGGGCGCCCCCTCTACAATGAGCAGTTCTTC.

The chain carries TRBV7-3 and TRBJ2-3; D may be TRBD2 (7 bases). Germline V CDR1 and CDR2: SGHTA, FQGTGA. CDR3 length equals 13 residues. The V gene lost 5 bases and the J gene lost 7 bases, with 13 bases spanning the gap. CDR3 DNA: TGTGCCAGCAGCAGGGGGGGCCTTAATACGCAGTATTTT. Protein product: CASSRGGLNTQYF.

This clone came up a few times. The chain employs TRBV12-3 or TRBV12-4 and TRBJ2-3, with 14 nucleotides matching TRBD2. This CDR3 region has 12 residues. After removal of 6 bases from V and 13 bases from J, the junction contained 3 bases not matched to a gene. CDR3 residues: CASRPGLAGEYF. In DNA form, the CDR3 reads TGTGCCAGCAGACCGGGACTAGCGGGGGAGTATTTT.

In this sample, this clone turned up once. V usage is TRBV6-5 and J usage is TRBJ1-2, with TRBD1 matching over 7 bases. Germline assignment: CDR1 MNHEY and CDR2 SVGAGI. The CDR3 runs to 16 residues. V dropped 0 bases and J dropped 7; count of bases not matched to a gene: 11. This CDR3 is CASSYSMAGGSFGYTF. The CDR3 region has the DNA TGTGCCAGCAGTTACTCTATGGCAGGGGGAAGCTTTGGCTACACCTTC.

Only a few counts were recorded for this clone. The genes are TRBV25-1 and TRBJ1-2; D call uncertain. Germline loops: CDR1 MGHDK, CDR2 SYGVNS. Trimming removed 2 bases from V and 8 bases from J, with 15 bases in between. This CDR3 has 14 amino acids. CDR3 region: CASSEGAGNGGYTF. The CDR3 DNA reads TGTGCCAGCAGTGAAGGCGCGGGGAATGGGGGCTACACCTTC.

The V and J genes are TRBV2 and TRBJ1-6; 8 nucleotides line up with TRBD1. Germline V lookup: CDR1 SNHLY, CDR2 FYNNEI. Trimming took 2 bases from V and 7 from J; bases not matched to a gene: 7. The CDR3 has 16 amino acids. The CDR3 bases are TGTGCCAGCAGTGAAAGGGACAGGTTAACGAATTCACCCCTCCACTTT. Translated, it gives CASSERDRLTNSPLHF.

J is TRBJ1-1 and V is TRBV27, with a weak D call TRBD1 (6 bases). The germline V and J ends were trimmed by 5 bases and 11 bases, with 21 bases remaining between them. This CDR3 is 14 amino acids long. Germline CDR1 is MNHEY and CDR2 is SMNVEV (reference sequence). This CDR3 is CASSRTGTLVGAFF. The CDR3 DNA sequence: TGTGCCAGCAGTCGAACCGGGACACTCGTAGGGGCTTTCTTT.

The chain recombines TRBV7-9 with TRBJ2-7; 11 bases map to TRBD1. The CDR3 is 14 amino acids. Unmatched junction bases numbered 2, after V lost 5 bases and J lost 2 bases. CDR1 SEHNR and CDR2 FQNEAQ come from the germline V gene (reference sequence). The CDR3 reads CASSAGQGAYEQYF. The DNA of the CDR3 is TGTGCCAGCAGCGCGGGACAGGGGGCCTACGAGCAGTACTTC.